This is a list of T cell receptor beta chains from one sample in a study of monozygotic twins with cystic fibrosis. The protocol was immunoSEQ multiplex PCR, while the TCRdb copy is restricted to in-frame clones and leaves out a portion. The table has around 7,500 clones, 94% seen once; the top ten hold approximately 0.55%. The sample comprised blood. The receptors come from a boy between 2 and 10 years old with cystic fibrosis. Each CDR3 is given with its conserved first and last residue. D genes are given only for firm matches. Clone size is shown for a subset of rows, as once, few, many or a class of expanded clone.

cdr3_aa,cdr3_nt,v_call,d_call,clone_size,j_call
CASSLTGNYEQYF,TGTGCCAGCAGTCTTACCGGGAACTACGAGCAGTACTTC,TRBV2,.,.,TRBJ2-7
CASSEINNEQFF,TGTGCCAGCAGCGAGATAAACAATGAGCAGTTCTTC,TRBV2,.,once,TRBJ2-1
CASSLLGQGVVEQYF,TGTGCCAGCAGCTTACTGGGACAGGGAGTCGTCGAGCAGTACTTC,TRBV7-9,TRBD1,once,TRBJ2-7
CASSLGDSSNQPQHF,TGTGCCAGCAGCTTGGGGGACAGTAGCAATCAGCCCCAGCATTTT,TRBV5-8,TRBD1,.,TRBJ1-5
CASSASGPLETQYF,TGTGCCAGCAGCGCTTCAGGACCCCTGGAGACCCAGTACTTC,TRBV11-3,.,.,TRBJ2-5
CASSLFVGSLQETQYF,TGTGCCAGCAGCTTGTTCGTGGGTAGCTTACAAGAGACCCAGTACTTC,TRBV7-9,.,.,TRBJ2-5
CASSLDGRPSSYEQYF,TGTGCCAGCAGCCTGGACGGACGTCCGAGCTCCTACGAGCAGTACTTC,TRBV5-4,.,.,TRBJ2-7
CASSVAPDSGNTIYF,TGTGCCAGCAGCGTAGCACCCGACTCTGGAAACACCATATATTTT,TRBV9,.,.,TRBJ1-3
CASSTGLAGGPRYEQFF,TGCGCCAGCAGCACCGGACTAGCGGGGGGGCCTCGGTATGAGCAGTTCTTC,TRBV5-1,TRBD2,.,TRBJ2-1
CASSPPRGTDTQYF,TGTGCCAGCTCACCACCGAGGGGCACAGATACGCAGTATTTT,TRBV18,.,.,TRBJ2-3
CASSESRAPSPNTEAFF,TGTGCCAGCAGTGAATCCCGAGCCCCCTCGCCGAACACTGAAGCTTTCTTT,TRBV25-1,.,.,TRBJ1-1
CASSAGQGDHVEQYF,TGTGCCAGCAGCGCAGGACAGGGAGATCATGTCGAGCAGTACTTC,TRBV7-9,TRBD1,.,TRBJ2-7
CASSAMGTGGISEQFF,TGTGCCAGCAGCGCCATGGGGACGGGGGGAATTAGTGAGCAGTTCTTC,TRBV9,TRBD2,.,TRBJ2-1
CASARTGLEYGYTF,TGCGCCTCAGCCAGGACAGGGTTGGAGTATGGCTACACCTTC,TRBV5-1,TRBD1,.,TRBJ1-2
CASSLGTSGFTDTQYF,TGTGCCAGCAGCTTAGGGACTAGCGGGTTCACAGATACGCAGTATTTT,TRBV13,TRBD2,.,TRBJ2-3
CASSLQGVLNTEAFF,TGTGCCAGCAGCTTACAGGGGGTTTTGAACACTGAAGCTTTCTTT,TRBV7-3,TRBD1,.,TRBJ1-1
CASSEDSAEQYF,TGTGCCAGCTCAGAGGACAGTGCCGAGCAGTACTTC,TRBV18,.,.,TRBJ2-7
CASSPVGQGALNTEAFF,TGTGCCAGCAGTCCGGTCGGACAGGGGGCGCTGAACACTGAAGCTTTCTTT,TRBV9,TRBD1,.,TRBJ1-1
CASSRRDDMEGYTF,TGTGCCAGCAGCCGCCGGGACGACATGGAGGGCTACACCTTC,TRBV2,.,.,TRBJ1-2
CASSLRDVTYEQYF,TGTGCCAGCAGCTTACGGGACGTCACCTACGAGCAGTACTTC,TRBV7-8,.,.,TRBJ2-7
CASSPAGHSGNTIYF,TGTGCCAGCAGCCCAGCCGGACACTCTGGAAACACCATATATTTT,TRBV6-1,.,.,TRBJ1-3
CASSPDGGRPYEQYF,TGTGCCAGCAGCCCCGACGGAGGGAGGCCCTACGAGCAGTACTTC,TRBV7-2,.,.,TRBJ2-7
CSARDWEKQFF,TGCAGTGCTAGAGATTGGGAGAAGCAGTTCTTC,TRBV20-1,.,.,TRBJ2-1
CASSSGAYEQYF,TGTGCCAGCTCTAGCGGGGCCTACGAGCAGTACTTC,TRBV6-1,TRBD2,.,TRBJ2-7
CASSSPGLLNQPQHF,TGTGCCAGCAGTTCTCCCGGACTGCTCAATCAGCCCCAGCATTTT,TRBV6-6,.,.,TRBJ1-5
CASSYSQGSWAGYTF,TGTGCCAGCAGTTACTCTCAAGGGTCTTGGGCAGGCTACACCTTC,TRBV6-5,.,.,TRBJ1-2
CASSYPHNQETQYF,TGTGCCAGCAGCTACCCTCACAACCAAGAGACCCAGTACTTC,TRBV5-4,.,once,TRBJ2-5
CASSQDRDSGGTDTQYF,TGCGCCAGCAGCCAAGATCGGGATAGCGGGGGCACAGATACGCAGTATTTT,TRBV4-3,TRBD2,.,TRBJ2-3
CASSPGDSTNEKLFF,TGTGCCAGCAGCCCAGGGGACAGTACTAATGAAAAACTGTTTTTT,TRBV7-3,TRBD1,.,TRBJ1-4
CASSRTFGPTNEKLFF,TGTGCCAGCAGCCGCACGTTCGGTCCAACTAATGAAAAACTGTTTTTT,TRBV9,.,.,TRBJ1-4
CASRPLDGGTQETQYF,TGTGCCAGCAGGCCTCTTGACGGGGGGACCCAAGAGACCCAGTACTTC,TRBV7-9,TRBD2,.,TRBJ2-5
CASRPGARTGELFF,TGTGCCAGCAGGCCAGGGGCTCGCACCGGGGAGCTGTTTTTT,TRBV6-5,.,.,TRBJ2-2
CASRRPGTGDGYTF,TGTGCCAGCAGGCGACCCGGGACAGGGGATGGCTACACCTTC,TRBV9,TRBD1,.,TRBJ1-2
CSVGMNTEAFF,TGCAGCGTTGGAATGAACACTGAAGCTTTCTTT,TRBV29-1,.,once,TRBJ1-1
CASSLRQGPYF,TGTGCCAGCAGCTTGAGGCAGGGACCATACTTC,TRBV11-2,.,.,TRBJ2-7